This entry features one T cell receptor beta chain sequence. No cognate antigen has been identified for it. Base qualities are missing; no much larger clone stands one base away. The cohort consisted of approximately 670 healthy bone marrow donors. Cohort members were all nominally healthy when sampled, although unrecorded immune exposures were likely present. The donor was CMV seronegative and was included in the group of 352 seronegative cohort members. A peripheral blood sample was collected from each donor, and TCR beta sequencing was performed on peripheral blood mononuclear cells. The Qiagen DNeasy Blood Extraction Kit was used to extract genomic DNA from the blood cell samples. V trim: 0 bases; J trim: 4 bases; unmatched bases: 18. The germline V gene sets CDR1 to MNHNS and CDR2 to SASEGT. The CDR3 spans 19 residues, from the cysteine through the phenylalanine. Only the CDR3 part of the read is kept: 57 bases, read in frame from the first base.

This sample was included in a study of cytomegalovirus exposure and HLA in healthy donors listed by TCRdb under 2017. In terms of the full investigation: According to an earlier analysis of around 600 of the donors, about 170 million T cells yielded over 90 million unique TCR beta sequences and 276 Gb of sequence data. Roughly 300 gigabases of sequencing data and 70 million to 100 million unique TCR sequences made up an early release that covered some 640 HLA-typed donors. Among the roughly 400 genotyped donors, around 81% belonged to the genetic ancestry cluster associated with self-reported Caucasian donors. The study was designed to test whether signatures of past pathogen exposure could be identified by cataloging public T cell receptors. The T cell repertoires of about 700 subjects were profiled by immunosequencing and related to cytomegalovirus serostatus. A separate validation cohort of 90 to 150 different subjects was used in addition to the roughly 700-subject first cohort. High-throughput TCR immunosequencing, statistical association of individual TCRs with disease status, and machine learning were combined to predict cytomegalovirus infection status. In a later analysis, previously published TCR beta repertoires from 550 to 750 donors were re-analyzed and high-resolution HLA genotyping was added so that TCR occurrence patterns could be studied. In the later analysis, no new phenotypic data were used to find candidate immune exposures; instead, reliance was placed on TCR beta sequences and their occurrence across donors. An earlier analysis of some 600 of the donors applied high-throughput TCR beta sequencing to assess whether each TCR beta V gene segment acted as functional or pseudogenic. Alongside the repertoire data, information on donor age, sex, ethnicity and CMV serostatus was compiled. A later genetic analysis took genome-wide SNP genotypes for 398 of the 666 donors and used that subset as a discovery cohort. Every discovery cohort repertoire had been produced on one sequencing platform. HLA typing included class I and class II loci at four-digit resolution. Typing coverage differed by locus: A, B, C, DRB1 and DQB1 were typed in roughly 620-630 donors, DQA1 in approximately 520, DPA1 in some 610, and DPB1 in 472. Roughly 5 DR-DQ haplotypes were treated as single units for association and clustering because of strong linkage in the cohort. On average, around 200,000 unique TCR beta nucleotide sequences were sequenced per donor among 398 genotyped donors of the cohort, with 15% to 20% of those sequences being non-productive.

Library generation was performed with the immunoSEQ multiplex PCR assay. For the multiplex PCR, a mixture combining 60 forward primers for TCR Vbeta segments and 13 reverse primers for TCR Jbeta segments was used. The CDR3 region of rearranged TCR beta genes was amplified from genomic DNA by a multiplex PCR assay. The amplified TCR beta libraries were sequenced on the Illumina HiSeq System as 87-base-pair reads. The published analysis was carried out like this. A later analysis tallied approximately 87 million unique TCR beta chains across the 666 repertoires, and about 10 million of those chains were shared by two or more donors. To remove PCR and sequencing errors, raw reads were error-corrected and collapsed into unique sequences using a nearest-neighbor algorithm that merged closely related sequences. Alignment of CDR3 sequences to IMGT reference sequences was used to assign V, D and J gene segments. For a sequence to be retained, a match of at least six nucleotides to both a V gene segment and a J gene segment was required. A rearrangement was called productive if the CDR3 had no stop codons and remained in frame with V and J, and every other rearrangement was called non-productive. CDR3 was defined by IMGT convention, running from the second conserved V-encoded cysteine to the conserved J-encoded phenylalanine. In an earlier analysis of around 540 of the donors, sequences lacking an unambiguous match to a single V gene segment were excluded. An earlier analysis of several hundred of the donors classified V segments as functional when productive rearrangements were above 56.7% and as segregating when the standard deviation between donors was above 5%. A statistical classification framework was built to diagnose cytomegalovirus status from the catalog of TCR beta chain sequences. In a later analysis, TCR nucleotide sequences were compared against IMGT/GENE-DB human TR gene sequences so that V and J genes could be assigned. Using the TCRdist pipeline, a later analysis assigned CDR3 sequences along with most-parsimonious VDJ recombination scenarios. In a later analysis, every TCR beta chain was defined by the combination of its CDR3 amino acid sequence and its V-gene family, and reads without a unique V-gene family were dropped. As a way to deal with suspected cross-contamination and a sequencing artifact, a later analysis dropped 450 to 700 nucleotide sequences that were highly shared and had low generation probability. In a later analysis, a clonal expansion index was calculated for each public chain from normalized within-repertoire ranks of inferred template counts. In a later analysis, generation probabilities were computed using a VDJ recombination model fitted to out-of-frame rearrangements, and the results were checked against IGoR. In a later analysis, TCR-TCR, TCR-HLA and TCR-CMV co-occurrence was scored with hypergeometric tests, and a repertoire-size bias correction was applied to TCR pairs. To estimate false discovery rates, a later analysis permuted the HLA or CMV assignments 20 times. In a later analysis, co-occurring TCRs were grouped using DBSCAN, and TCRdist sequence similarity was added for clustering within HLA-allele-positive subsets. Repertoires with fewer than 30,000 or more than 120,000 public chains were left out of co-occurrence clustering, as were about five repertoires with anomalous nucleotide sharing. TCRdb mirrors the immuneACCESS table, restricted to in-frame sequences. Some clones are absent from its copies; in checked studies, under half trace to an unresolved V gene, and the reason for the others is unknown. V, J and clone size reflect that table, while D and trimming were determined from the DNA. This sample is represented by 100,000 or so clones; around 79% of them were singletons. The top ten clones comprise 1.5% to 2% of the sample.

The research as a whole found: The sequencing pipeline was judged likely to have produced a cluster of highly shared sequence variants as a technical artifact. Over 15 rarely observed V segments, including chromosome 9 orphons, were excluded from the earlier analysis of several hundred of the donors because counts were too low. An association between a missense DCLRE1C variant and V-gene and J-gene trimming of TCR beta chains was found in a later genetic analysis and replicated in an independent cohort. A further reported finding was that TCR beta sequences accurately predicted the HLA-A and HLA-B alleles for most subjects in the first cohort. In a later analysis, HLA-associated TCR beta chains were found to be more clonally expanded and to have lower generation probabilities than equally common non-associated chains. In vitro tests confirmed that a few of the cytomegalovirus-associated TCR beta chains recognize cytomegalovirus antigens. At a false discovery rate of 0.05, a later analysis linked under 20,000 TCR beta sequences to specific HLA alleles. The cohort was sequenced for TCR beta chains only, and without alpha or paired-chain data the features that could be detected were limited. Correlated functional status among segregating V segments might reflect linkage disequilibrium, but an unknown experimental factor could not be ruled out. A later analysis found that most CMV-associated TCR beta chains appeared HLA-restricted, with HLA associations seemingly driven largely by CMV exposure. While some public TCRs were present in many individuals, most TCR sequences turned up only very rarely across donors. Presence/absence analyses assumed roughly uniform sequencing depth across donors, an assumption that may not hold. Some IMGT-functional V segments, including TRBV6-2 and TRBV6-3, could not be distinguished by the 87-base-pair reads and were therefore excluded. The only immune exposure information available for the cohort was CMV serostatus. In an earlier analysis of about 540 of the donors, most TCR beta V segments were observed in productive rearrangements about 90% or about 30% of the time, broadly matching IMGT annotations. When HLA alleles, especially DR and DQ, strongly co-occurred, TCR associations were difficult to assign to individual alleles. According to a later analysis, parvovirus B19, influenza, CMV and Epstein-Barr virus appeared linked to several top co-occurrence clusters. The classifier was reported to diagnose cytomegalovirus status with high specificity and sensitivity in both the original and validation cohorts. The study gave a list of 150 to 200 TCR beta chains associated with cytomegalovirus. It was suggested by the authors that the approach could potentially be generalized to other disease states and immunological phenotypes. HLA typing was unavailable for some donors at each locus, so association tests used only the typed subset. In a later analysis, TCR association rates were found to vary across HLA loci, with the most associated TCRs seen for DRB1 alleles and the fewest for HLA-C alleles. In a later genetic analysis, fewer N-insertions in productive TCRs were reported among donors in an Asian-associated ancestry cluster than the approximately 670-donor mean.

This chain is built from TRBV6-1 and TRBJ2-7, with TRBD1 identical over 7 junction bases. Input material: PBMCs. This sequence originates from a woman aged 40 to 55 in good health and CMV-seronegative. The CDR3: CASSEATVRGRGNSYEQYF. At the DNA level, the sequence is TGTGCCAGCAGTGAAGCGACGGTGAGGGGGCGCGGTAACTCTTACGAGCAGTACTTC.